One sample yielded the 27 T cell receptor beta chains listed below, sequenced in a study of post-analysis software for immune sequencing data. Each TCR beta cDNA library carried unique molecular identifiers. A single record per CDR3 protein comes from TCRdb applying MiXCR to the PCR reads. The sample gives 750,000 to 950,000 distinct CDR3 sequences, 46% of which show up once; roughly 5.2% is in the top ten. For these TCRs, the target antigens are not known. Study findings and constraints: About five TRBV segments occurring more often in patients than controls included TRBV5-6, TRBV5-1 and TRBV20-1.

The sequenced sample was blood. Every receptor here comes from a girl between 10 and 17 years old with multiple sclerosis.

This clonotype showed up just a few times. V is TRBV3-1 and J is TRBJ2-7, with D perhaps matching TRBD1 or TRBD2 (5 bases each). Per the germline V gene, CDR1 is LGHDT and CDR2 is YNNKEL (reference sequence). The V gene lost 4 bases and the J gene lost 0 bases, with 16 bases spanning the gap. The CDR3 is 16 amino acids. The CDR3 sequence: CASSRSRDLVSYEQYF. CDR3 sequence (DNA): TGTGCCAGCAGCCGTTCCCGGGACCTCGTCTCCTACGAGCAGTACTTC.

This chain uses TRBV7-9 with TRBJ2-7; D uncertain. This CDR3 is built from 14 residues. Germline V gene lookup returns CDR1 SEHNR and CDR2 FQNEAQ (reference sequence). Between the trimmed V and J ends, which lost 5 bases and 3 bases, there was a span of 14 bases. The CDR3 DNA is TGTGCCAGCAGCCCTTCGACGGGCAGCTACGAGCAGTACTTC. Translation: CASSPSTGSYEQYF. The full variable domain, its missing parts supplied by reference TRBV7-9 and TRBJ2-7, is DTGVSQNPRHKITKRGQNVTFRCDPISEHNRLYWYRQTLGQGPEFLTYFQNEAQLEKSRLLSDRFSAERPKGSFSTLEIQRTEQGDSAMYLCASSPSTGSYEQYFGPGTRLTVT.

The genes are TRBV7-9 and TRBJ1-4, with D maybe TRBD1 (5 bases). The CDR3 loop spans 13 amino acids. CDR1 and CDR2 from the germline V gene are SEHNR and FQNEAQ (reference sequence). Deletions cut 7 bases from V and 5 bases from J, with 11 bases between. Here the CDR3 reads CASTPQGNEKLFF. The CDR3 DNA is TGTGCCAGCACCCCGCAGGGAAATGAAAAACTGTTTTTT.

The chain uses TRBV12-3 or TRBV12-4 and TRBJ2-5; 9 bases are a match to TRBD2. The DNA end favors TRBJ2-7, so the J call may be wrong. The CDR3 covers 14 residues. CDR3 region: CASSSGLAPDEQYF. The DNA for the CDR3 is TGTGCCAGCAGCTCGGGACTAGCACCGGACGAGCAGTACTTC.

This clonotype was found a few times. The rearrangement uses TRBV7-2 and TRBJ1-5; the D is unclear. CDR1 SGHTA and CDR2 FQGNSA come from the germline V gene. The CDR3 consists of 15 residues. V shed 1 base and J shed 4 bases, with 11 bases lying between them. This CDR3 is CASSLGQVGNQPQHF. In DNA form, the CDR3 reads TGTGCCAGCAGCTTAGGGCAGGTTGGAAATCAGCCCCAGCATTTT.

The V gene is TRBV29-1, the J gene TRBJ2-7; D is ambiguous. V lost 6 bases, J lost 2 bases, and 11 bases lay in between. Germline V gene data show CDR1 as SQVTM and CDR2 as ANQGSEA. The CDR3 contains 12 residues. The CDR3 is CSVDGPAYEQYF. CDR3 in DNA: TGCAGCGTAGATGGGCCTGCCTACGAGCAGTACTTC.

This clonotype came up a few times. The V call is TRBV30, the J call TRBJ1-2, with TRBD1 identical over 9 bases. This CDR3 comprises 13 residues. Trimming at V came to 7 bases and at J to 4 bases, leaving 7 bases not matched to a gene. CDR1 GTSNPN and CDR2 SVGIG come from the germline V gene (reference sequence). CDR3 loop: CASGGDRAYGYTF. DNA of the CDR3: TGTGCCTCCGGAGGGGACAGGGCCTATGGCTACACCTTC.

The V gene is TRBV6-2 or TRBV6-3, the J gene TRBJ1-5, with D tentatively TRBD1 (5 bases). V shed 6 bases and J shed 0 bases, with 15 bases lying between them. The CDR3 extends over 16 amino acids. In germline, CDR1 is MNHEY, CDR2 SVGEGT. Here the CDR3 reads CASSWTPGNSNQPQHF. CDR3 nucleotides: TGTGCCAGCAGCTGGACCCCAGGGAATAGCAATCAGCCCCAGCATTTT.

This clonotype was recorded at least ten times. This rearrangement joins TRBV5-1 to TRBJ1-5; possible D gene TRBD1, 5 bases. Germline-derived CDR1 and CDR2 are SGHRS and YFSETQ. The CDR3 is 13 residues long. The V and J ends lost 2 bases and 3 bases respectively, with 6 bases between them. CDR3: CASSLGTNQPQHF. The CDR3 coding sequence is TGCGCCAGCAGCTTAGGGACCAATCAGCCCCAGCATTTT.

This clonotype turned up a few times. The chain links TRBV20-1 to TRBJ2-1; no reliable D call. The CDR3 has 12 residues. Trimming cost V 0 bases and J 12 bases, with 12 bases left between them. Germline V lookup: CDR1 DFQATT, CDR2 SNEGSKA (reference sequence). CDR3 protein: CSARETGSRQFF. The CDR3, as DNA: TGCAGTGCTAGAGAGACTGGATCAAGGCAGTTCTTC.

The rearrangement links TRBV6-6 to TRBJ2-3; D might be TRBD1 (5 bases). The CDR3 length is 16 residues. Germline V lookup: CDR1 MNHNY, CDR2 SVGAGI (reference sequence). V was pared by 5 bases and J by 4 bases, with 19 bases between. This CDR3 reads CASSKQASLNADTQYF. CDR3 nucleotide sequence: TGTGCCAGCAGTAAACAGGCATCGCTTAACGCAGATACGCAGTATTTT.

This clonotype was detected a few times. The chain uses TRBV7-9 and TRBJ2-1; 8 bases line up with TRBD1. V lost 5 bases to trimming and J lost 10 bases; unmatched junction nucleotides: 10. The germline CDR1 and CDR2 sequences are SEHNR and FQNEAQ (reference sequence). The CDR3 is 14 residues long. The CDR3, as DNA: TGTGCCAGCAGCGGACCCGACAGGGGAAGCGAGCAGTTCTTC. Its protein is CASSGPDRGSEQFF.

The rearrangement links TRBV2 to TRBJ2-7, with D uncertain. Trimming left V 8 bases short and J 0 bases short, with 14 bases between. Germline CDR1 SNHLY, CDR2 FYNNEI. This CDR3 region has 14 residues. CDR3 DNA: TGTGCCAGCCTCATTGACGGCGGCTCCTACGAGCAGTACTTC. Its protein product is CASLIDGGSYEQYF.

This clonotype was seen only a few times. V and J are TRBV12-3 or TRBV12-4 and TRBJ2-7, with D unresolved. The CDR3 consists of 15 residues. The V end lost 2 bases, the J end lost 0 bases, and 11 bases lay between the germline ends. The DNA for the CDR3 is TGTGCCAGCAGTTTATACGGCAGAAACTCCTACGAGCAGTACTTC. It translates to CASSLYGRNSYEQYF.

In nucleotides, the CDR3 is TGCAGTGCTAGAGACCGTGACACTTGCAATGAGCAGTTCTTC. This encodes CSARDRDTCNEQFF. The rearrangement joins TRBV20-1 to TRBJ2-1, with D unresolved. Germline CDR1 reads DFQATT; CDR2 reads SNEGSKA (reference sequence). Between the trimmed V and J ends, which lost 0 bases and 6 bases, there was a span of 12 bases. This CDR3 comprises 14 residues.

The chain has TRBV20-1 and TRBJ1-1, with no clear D. Germline V gene data show CDR1 as DFQATT and CDR2 as SNEGSKA (reference sequence). The V and J ends lost 0 bases and 0 bases respectively, with 14 bases between them. The CDR3 covers 16 residues. The CDR3 DNA is TGCAGTGCTAGAGATGGCAGTCCGGTTATGAACACTGAAGCTTTCTTT. Amino acids: CSARDGSPVMNTEAFF.

The J gene is TRBJ2-7, the V gene TRBV12-3 or TRBV12-4, with 8 bases identical to TRBD2. There are 16 residues in the CDR3. With V trimmed by 3 bases and J by 2 bases, 9 bases remained unmatched. The CDR3 DNA follows: TGTGCCAGCAGTTTGGTCGGGACTAGTAGCACCTACGAGCAGTACTTC. Translation gives CASSLVGTSSTYEQYF.

This chain links TRBV7-9 with TRBJ2-7, with D tentatively TRBD1 (6 bases). The CDR3 covers 15 residues. Germline V lookup: CDR1 SEHNR, CDR2 FQNEAQ (reference sequence). Trimming took off 4 bases at V and 5 bases at J, with 18 bases between the two ends. The CDR3 bases are TGTGCCAGCAGCTCCTGGACAGAAATGATCGACGAGCAGTACTTC. Protein sequence: CASSSWTEMIDEQYF.

V usage is TRBV20-1 and J usage is TRBJ2-7; D possibly corresponds to TRBD1 (5 bases). This CDR3 comprises 14 residues. Trimming removed 0 bases at V and 4 bases at J, with 13 bases between. The germline V gene encodes CDR1 DFQATT and CDR2 SNEGSKA (reference sequence). The CDR3 sequence is CSARDSLPGYEQYF. The CDR3 bases are TGCAGTGCTAGAGATTCCCTACCAGGGTACGAGCAGTACTTC.

The chain couples TRBV12-3 or TRBV12-4 to TRBJ2-5; TRBD2 might be the D (6 bases). Trimming removed 6 bases from V and 1 base from J, with 18 bases in between. This CDR3 region has 16 residues. This chain's CDR3 is CASSPSRWGVQETQYF. The CDR3 coding sequence is TGTGCCAGCAGCCCCTCACGGTGGGGGGTCCAAGAGACCCAGTACTTC.

The chain uses TRBV5-5 and TRBJ2-1; TRBD2 agrees at 8 bases. This CDR3 contains 15 residues. In germline, CDR1 is SGHKS, CDR2 YYEKEE (reference sequence). After removal of 4 bases from V and 4 bases from J, the junction contained 7 bases not matched to a gene. The DNA for the CDR3 is TGTGCCAGCAGCCCAAGCGGGAGAGGTTACAATGAGCAGTTCTTC. Amino acids: CASSPSGRGYNEQFF. The full variable domain, with the rest looked up from reference TRBV5-5 and TRBJ2-1, is DAGVTQSPTHLIKTRGQQVTLRCSPISGHKSVSWYQQVLGQGPQFIFQYYEKEERGRGNFPDRFSARQFPNYSSELNVNALLLGDSALYLCASSPSGRGYNEQFFGPGTRLTVL.

The V call is TRBV2, the J call TRBJ1-5, with D unresolved. Trimming cost V 6 bases and J 0 bases, with 18 bases left between them. The germline gives CDR1 SNHLY, CDR2 FYNNEI. This CDR3 region has 17 residues. The CDR3, as DNA: TGTGCCAGCAGGAGGGCAGAGTCACTCAATAGCAATCAGCCCCAGCATTTT. It encodes CASRRAESLNSNQPQHF.

This clonotype occurred a few times. The chain has TRBV20-1 and TRBJ2-5; no firm D call. The CDR3 runs 13 residues. Trimming shortened V by 6 bases and J by 5 bases, and 16 bases separated the two germline ends. CDR1 and CDR2 from the germline V gene are DFQATT and SNEGSKA (reference sequence). The CDR3 DNA reads TGCAGTGCCTCAAGGAGAGCGTGGGAGACCCAGTACTTC. Amino acid sequence: CSASRRAWETQYF.

J is TRBJ2-3 and V is TRBV11-3; 11 bases align to TRBD2. This CDR3 contains 19 residues. V was clipped by 1 base and J by 6 bases; unmatched bases: 15. In germline, CDR1 is SGHNT, CDR2 YENEEA. The CDR3 nucleotides read TGTGCCAGCAGCTTAGTTAGCGGGAGGGCCGTTGGAAACCGGGATACGCAGTATTTT. It codes for CASSLVSGRAVGNRDTQYF.

This clonotype was seen many times. The chain couples TRBV6-5 to TRBJ2-5; D gene ambiguous. In germline, CDR1 is MNHEY, CDR2 SVGAGI. V lost 0 bases and J lost 4, with 12 bases in between. This CDR3 contains 15 residues. CDR3 sequence: CASSYSPGGIETQYF. The CDR3 DNA follows: TGTGCCAGCAGTTACTCCCCAGGTGGAATAGAGACCCAGTACTTC.

The chain is built from TRBV4-1 and TRBJ1-1, with D hard to call. In germline, CDR1 is MGHRA, CDR2 YSYEKL. V was trimmed by 0 bases and J by 3 bases, leaving 8 bases between them. This CDR3 comprises 14 residues. The CDR3 loop is CASSQDQGYTEAFF. The CDR3 nucleotides read TGCGCCAGCAGCCAAGATCAAGGGTACACTGAAGCTTTCTTT.

This clonotype appeared a few times. The rearrangement links TRBV6-6 to TRBJ1-4, with no clear D. The CDR3 spans 15 residues. V lost 2 bases to trimming and J lost 2 bases, with 9 bases between them. CDR1 MNHNY and CDR2 SVGAGI come from the germline V gene (reference sequence). The CDR3 nucleotides are TGTGCCAGCAGTTACGTCAGAAGGACTAATGAAAAACTGTTTTTT. Its translation: CASSYVRRTNEKLFF.